A selection of T cell receptor beta chains follows, all from one sample in a study of CXCR3-negative and CXCR3-positive naive CD8 T cells. TCRdb reprocessed the 5' RACE reads and reports one entry per CDR3 protein, with no DNA. Its listing shows roughly 48,000 distinct CDR3 sequences. Sequencing was performed on memory CD8+ T cells from blood. The receptor source for this set is a human donor in good health. Some clones in this sample may be carry-over from other donors' samples. Each CDR3 is given with its conserved first and last residue.

j_call cdr3_length v_call cdr3_aa
TRBJ2-7 15 TRBV29-1 CSVQGSEGSSYEQYF
TRBJ2-7 13 TRBV7-2 CASSLRLTYEQYF
TRBJ2-1 15 TRBV7-3 CASSWSGSSYNEQFF
TRBJ2-3 15 TRBV9 CASSAGPSPTDTQYF
TRBJ2-1 17 TRBV6-5 CASSYGSSGTGINEQFF
TRBJ2-7 13 TRBV28 CASSQDSSYEQYF
TRBJ2-7 13 TRBV29-1 CSVELGASYEQYF
TRBJ1-1 13 TRBV20-1 CSASMGRDTEAFF
TRBJ2-2 12 TRBV2 CALLGNTGELFF
TRBJ2-2 15 TRBV20-1 CSARGENPNTGELFF
TRBJ2-3 14 TRBV15 CATSHSGGADTQYF
TRBJ2-7 13 TRBV6-2/TRBV6-3 CASSGLTANEQYF
TRBJ2-1 14 TRBV6-5 CASSYSGTGNEQFF
TRBJ2-3 20 TRBV11-2 CASSLDQLAGVGASTDTQYF
TRBJ2-7 13 TRBV27 CASSSTGIYEQYF
TRBJ1-1 14 TRBV4-1 CASSPREGPTEAFF
TRBJ2-2 13 TRBV28 CASSLTLYGELFF
TRBJ2-5 14 TRBV28 CASSPTGVGETQYF
TRBJ2-5 17 TRBV4-2 CASSPAGGSGGRETQYF
TRBJ2-3 15 TRBV15 CATSRQSGEWDTQYF
TRBJ1-1 15 TRBV13 CASSRTDRDPTEAFF
TRBJ1-2 15 TRBV12-3/TRBV12-4 CASSQTTGTPYGYTF
TRBJ2-1 14 TRBV6-2/TRBV6-3 CASSPRDTYNDQFF
TRBJ1-1 12 TRBV29-1 CSVGGPAAEAFF